This TCR beta chain came from a study of vaccination and CD4 T cells after COVID-19. Study overall: SARS-CoV-2 PCR on nasal swabs had been positive for the convalescent patients; roughly 10 were mild and one was severe.

Treatment specified: approximately nine-day PBMC culture with coronavirus spike peptide pools or control peptides (ViraFEST assay). US Alpha, Beta and Delta variants postdated the positive PCR dates, which ran from March to December 2020. Negative selection recovered the CD4+ T cells once they had spent 10 days in culture. The study sequenced cultured CD4+ T cell DNA using the Oncomine TCR Beta short-read assay. TCRdb fed the PCR reads into MiXCR, producing one record per CDR3 protein. Seen here are 20,000 to 25,000 distinct CDR3 sequences, under 60% observed once, and the top ten hold roughly 9%. With respect to this clonotype: The target antigen is unknown.

The sample comprised CD4+ T cells from blood, cultured in vitro. The TCR comes from a human donor who had recovered from COVID-19.

The CDR3 bases are TGTGCCAGCAGCTTACCGGCGGGACTAGAATACAATGAGCAGTTCTTC. Translated, it gives CASSLPAGLEYNEQFF. This chain links TRBV7-4 with TRBJ2-1; 8 bases match TRBD2. This CDR3 contains 16 residues. The V gene's germline CDR1 is SGHVT and CDR2 SQSDAQ. With V trimmed by 2 bases and J by 4 bases, 7 bases remained unmatched.